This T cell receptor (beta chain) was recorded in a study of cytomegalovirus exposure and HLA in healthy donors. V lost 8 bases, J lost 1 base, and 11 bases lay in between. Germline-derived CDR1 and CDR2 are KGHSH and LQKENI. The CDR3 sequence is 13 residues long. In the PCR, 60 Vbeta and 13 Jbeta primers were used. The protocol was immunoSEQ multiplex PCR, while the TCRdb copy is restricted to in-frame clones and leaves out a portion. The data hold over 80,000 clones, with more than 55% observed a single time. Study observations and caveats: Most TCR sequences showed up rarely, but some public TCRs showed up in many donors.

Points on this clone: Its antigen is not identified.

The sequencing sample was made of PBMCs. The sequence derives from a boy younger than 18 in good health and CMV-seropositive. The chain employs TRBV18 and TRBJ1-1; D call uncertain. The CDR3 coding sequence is TGTGCCAGCGCGAGTCAGGAGAACACTGAAGCTTTCTTT. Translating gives CASASQENTEAFF.